The T cell receptor beta chain under discussion was sequenced for a study of cytomegalovirus exposure and HLA in healthy donors. Germline trimming cut 6 bases from V and 3 bases from J; bases unmatched to any gene: 12. CDR3 length: 18 amino acids. Per germline, CDR1 MGHDK and CDR2 SYGVNS. This clone was seen a few times. 13 Jbeta primers and 60 Vbeta primers were used for the PCR. Produced via immunoSEQ multiplex PCR; TCRdb's table is partial and in-frame only. The sample lists 140,000 to 150,000 clones; roughly 80% were seen once. V usage is TRBV25-1 and J usage is TRBJ2-6; TRBD1 matches at 9 bases. Specimen: PBMCs. The TCR was taken from a woman between 40 and 50 years old in good health and CMV-seropositive. CDR3 region: CASRGTGILLSGANVLTF. In DNA form, the CDR3 reads TGTGCCAGCAGAGGGACAGGGATACTCCTGAGTGGGGCCAACGTCCTGACTTTC.